A single sample gave rise to the 27 T cell receptor beta chains below, sequenced in a study of blood T cell repertoires in COVID-19. Sequencing used immunoSEQ multiplex PCR; TCRdb keeps in-frame clones, though not all of them. The data contain 200,000 to 250,000 clones, 70% to 90% of them singletons. The sequenced sample was peripheral blood. Receptor source: a human donor in a cohort sampled during active COVID-19.

The table lists this clone with a few counts. The rearrangement joins TRBV7-3 to TRBJ2-2; D may be TRBD1 (6 bases). CDR3 length: 14 amino acids. Germline CDR1 SGHTA, CDR2 FQGTGA. V lost 5 bases and J lost 4, with 11 bases in between. CDR3: CASSPDRTTGELFF. The CDR3 DNA reads as TGTGCCAGCAGCCCGGACAGAACCACCGGGGAGCTGTTTTTT. The whole variable domain, remainder taken from reference TRBV7-3 and TRBJ2-2, is GAGVSQTPSNKVTEKGKYVELRCDPISGHTALYWYRQSLGQGPEFLIYFQGTGAADDSGLPNDRFFAVRPEGSVSTLKIQRTERGDSAVYLCASSPDRTTGELFFGEGSRLTVL.

This clone was picked up a small number of times. This rearrangement joins TRBV2 to TRBJ1-2, with 8 bases fitting TRBD1. V was clipped by 6 bases and J by 8 bases; unmatched bases: 11. Germline CDR1 is SNHLY and CDR2 is FYNNEI. This CDR3 spans 14 amino acids. The CDR3 DNA reads TGTGCCAGCAGCGTGGACAGGGCTCAGGGGGGCTACACCTTC. Encoded protein: CASSVDRAQGGYTF.

Many counts were recorded for this clone. The rearrangement links TRBV28 to TRBJ1-2; D uncertain. The CDR3 extends over 12 amino acids. Deletions cut 5 bases from V and 3 bases from J, with 7 bases between. Germline CDR1 and CDR2: MDHEN and SYDVKM. CDR3 sequence (DNA): TGTGCCAGCAGTATTGCGGACTATGGCTACACCTTC. The encoded protein is CASSIADYGYTF.

In this sample, this clone turned up once. The V call is TRBV4-1, the J call TRBJ1-5; maybe TRBD1 (5 bases). The CDR3 extends over 14 amino acids. Trimming removed 1 base at V and 1 base at J, with 5 bases between. Germline V gene sequence: CDR1 MGHRA, CDR2 YSYEKL. The CDR3 protein is CASSQGTSNQPQHF. The CDR3 coding sequence is TGCGCCAGCAGCCAAGGGACAAGCAATCAGCCCCAGCATTTT.

The CDR3 nucleotides read TGTGCCTGGAGTGTAGACAGATACTATGGCTACACCTTC. Translation: CAWSVDRYYGYTF. V is TRBV30 and J is TRBJ1-2, with D perhaps TRBD1 (5 bases). V dropped 0 bases and J dropped 3 bases, with 8 bases sitting between them. The CDR3 length is 13 residues. Germline V gene lookup returns CDR1 GTSNPN and CDR2 SVGIG (reference sequence).

This chain joins TRBV3-1 (or the pseudogene TRBV3-2) and TRBJ1-2; TRBD1 might be the D (6 bases). V was shortened by 6 bases and J by 1 base, with 12 bases between the two germline ends. In germline, CDR1 is LGHDT, CDR2 YNNKEL (reference sequence). This CDR3 has 14 amino acids. CDR3 sequence: CASRQGRGNYGYTF. The CDR3 coding sequence is TGTGCCAGCAGACAGGGCAGGGGTAACTATGGCTACACCTTC.

The V call is TRBV7-2, the J call TRBJ2-7, with D tentatively TRBD1 (5 bases). Trimming took off 2 bases at V and 4 bases at J, with 12 bases between the two ends. This CDR3 contains 14 residues. Germline CDR1 and CDR2: SGHTA and FQGNSA. The chain's CDR3 is CASSLFYGAYEQYF. DNA of the CDR3: TGTGCCAGCAGCTTATTCTATGGGGCATACGAGCAGTACTTC.

The V call is TRBV9, the J call TRBJ1-2, with D possibly TRBD1 on 6 matching bases. Germline-derived CDR1 and CDR2 are SGDLS and YYNGEE. V was pared by 0 bases and J by 7 bases, with 22 bases between. CDR3 length: 17 residues. CDR3 DNA: TGTGCCAGCAGCGTAGAGGCAGGGGATGGGTACCCTTCTGGCTACACCTTC. As protein: CASSVEAGDGYPSGYTF.

This clone appeared a single time. The chain is built from TRBV2 and TRBJ1-5; no definite D call. This CDR3 region has 13 residues. The germline V and J ends were trimmed by 6 bases and 0 bases, with 6 bases remaining between them. CDR1 SNHLY and CDR2 FYNNEI come from the germline V gene. For the CDR3, the DNA is TGTGCCAGCAGACAGTTTAGCAATCAGCCCCAGCATTTT. The encoded protein is CASRQFSNQPQHF.

This sequence joins TRBV7-8 and TRBJ2-3; D not resolved. V lost 7 bases and J lost 0, with 14 bases in between. Germline CDR1 is SGHVS and CDR2 is FQNEAQ. This CDR3 region has 15 residues. The CDR3: CASTTRVGSTDTQYF. CDR3 DNA: TGTGCCAGCACCACCCGGGTGGGTAGCACAGATACGCAGTATTTT.

This clone was counted once. The rearrangement uses TRBV19 and TRBJ1-1; TRBD1 aligns across 9 bases. This CDR3 has 14 residues. The J segment lost 0 bases and the V segment lost 8 bases, leaving 4 bases of the junction unmatched. CDR1 and CDR2 (germline): LNHDA, SQIVND (reference sequence). As DNA, the CDR3 is TGTGCCAGTCGGGACAGGGTAATGAACACTGAAGCTTTCTTT. It yields the protein CASRDRVMNTEAFF.

The chain is built from TRBV18 and TRBJ2-7; D is perhaps TRBD2 (5 bases). The V end lost 3 bases, the J end lost 9 bases, and 18 bases lay between the germline ends. CDR3 length equals 14 residues. Germline-derived CDR1 and CDR2 are KGHSH and LQKENI. In DNA form, the CDR3 reads TGTGCCAGCTCACCGTCAGGACTGGTGGGAGTGCAGTACTTC. Translating it yields CASSPSGLVGVQYF.

The chain carries TRBV6-4 and TRBJ2-5; 7 bases are shared with TRBD2. The CDR3 extends over 15 amino acids. Per germline, CDR1 MRHNA and CDR2 SNTAGT. The V gene end was trimmed by 6 bases and the J gene end by 1 base; junction bases not matched to a gene: 8. The CDR3 DNA reads as TGTGCCAGCAGCCGGGACTACGGGACCCAAGAGACCCAGTACTTC. Protein product: CASSRDYGTQETQYF.

The genes are TRBV5-1 and TRBJ1-2, with 12 bases matching TRBD1. With 1 base clipped from V and 8 bases from J, the junction kept 3 bases outside the gene matches. This CDR3 region has 14 residues. Germline V lookup: CDR1 SGHRS, CDR2 YFSETQ. Written as DNA, the CDR3 is TGCGCCAGCAGCTTGTCTGGGACAGGGGGCGGCTACACCTTC. As protein: CASSLSGTGGGYTF.

This rearrangement joins TRBV5-6 to TRBJ2-1; 11 nucleotides agree with TRBD2. V lost 0 bases to trimming and J lost 5 bases; unmatched junction nucleotides: 1. This CDR3 is built from 15 residues. Per the germline V gene, CDR1 is SGHDT and CDR2 is YYEEEE. For the CDR3, the DNA is TGTGCCAGCAGCTTGGGGGGACTAGCGGACAATGAGCAGTTCTTC. It yields the protein CASSLGGLADNEQFF. The full variable domain, rest sourced from reference TRBV5-6 and TRBJ2-1, is DAGVTQSPTHLIKTRGQQVTLRCSPKSGHDTVSWYQQALGQGPQFIFQYYEEEERQRGNFPDRFSGHQFPNYSSELNVNALLLGDSALYLCASSLGGLADNEQFFGPGTRLTVL.

This chain links TRBV18 with TRBJ1-1, with 9 bases identical to TRBD1. Germline V lookup: CDR1 KGHSH, CDR2 LQKENI. The V and J ends lost 3 bases and 3 bases, in that order; junction bases with no gene match: 5. The CDR3 spans 15 residues. CDR3 region: CASSPKTGGHTEAFF. CDR3 in DNA: TGTGCCAGCTCACCCAAGACAGGGGGTCACACTGAAGCTTTCTTT.

This chain uses TRBV27 with TRBJ2-7; D possibly corresponds to TRBD1 (6 bases). Germline CDR1 is MNHEY and CDR2 is SMNVEV (reference sequence). V lost 6 bases, J lost 6 bases, and 15 bases lay in between. The CDR3 has 13 amino acids. The DNA of the CDR3 is TGTGCCAGCAGCGGGACACAGAGAAGCGAGCAGTACTTC. Translating gives CASSGTQRSEQYF.

This rearrangement joins TRBV2 to TRBJ2-1, with 10 bases aligning to TRBD2. Germline V gene sequence: CDR1 SNHLY, CDR2 FYNNEI. The CDR3 is made up of 15 amino acids. Losses at the gene ends were 9 bases for V and 4 bases for J; bases not matched to a gene: 9. CDR3 in amino acids: CASERTSGTYNEQFF. As DNA, the CDR3 is TGTGCCAGTGAAAGGACTAGCGGTACATACAATGAGCAGTTCTTC.

This clone was found many times. V is TRBV6-1 and J is TRBJ2-1; 14 nucleotides agree with TRBD2. With V trimmed by 2 bases and J by 0 bases, 9 bases remained unmatched. Germline CDR1 is MNHNS and CDR2 is SASEGT. This CDR3 is built from 20 residues. In DNA form, the CDR3 reads TGTGCCAGCAGTGAAAGCACCACCGGGACTAGCGGGAGCTCCTACAATGAGCAGTTCTTC. Translating gives CASSESTTGTSGSSYNEQFF.

CDR3: CASRYGALLAGVYEQYF. The CDR3 region has the DNA TGCGCCAGCAGGTACGGGGCCCTTCTAGCGGGAGTGTACGAGCAGTACTTC. This chain links TRBV5-1 with TRBJ2-7; 10 bases match TRBD2. Germline V gene data show CDR1 as SGHRS and CDR2 as YFSETQ. V was pared by 5 bases and J by 4 bases, with 15 bases of the junction left unmatched. The CDR3 contains 17 residues.

The chain links TRBV9 to TRBJ1-1; TRBD1 matches at 7 bases. Unmatched junction bases numbered 6, after V lost 2 bases and J lost 5 bases. The germline V gene has CDR1 SGDLS and CDR2 YYNGEE. This CDR3 region has 14 residues. CDR3 loop: CASSVTGLRTEAFF. CDR3 nucleotides: TGTGCCAGCAGCGTGACAGGGTTGAGGACTGAAGCTTTCTTT.

The chain links TRBV10-3 to TRBJ1-2; 9 nucleotides align to TRBD1. The CDR3 totals 15 residues. J lost 2 bases, V lost 3 bases, and 4 bases had no gene match. The germline V gene encodes CDR1 ENHRY and CDR2 SYGVKD. The CDR3 protein is CAISDFGTGNYGYTF. As DNA, the CDR3 is TGTGCCATCAGTGACTTTGGGACAGGGAACTATGGCTACACCTTC.

V and J are TRBV6-5 and TRBJ2-5; 8 bases are a match to TRBD1. Germline V gene data show CDR1 as MNHEY and CDR2 as SVGAGI. This CDR3 region has 10 residues. Trimming at V came to 6 bases and at J to 14 bases, leaving 5 bases not matched to a gene. The CDR3 sequence: CASRLGQEYF. CDR3 nucleotides: TGTGCCAGCAGACTGGGACAGGAATACTTC.

The chain's CDR3 is CASTYGGAGAFF. CDR3 in DNA: TGTGCCAGCACCTACGGAGGGGCGGGGGCTTTCTTT. The chain is built from TRBV12-3 or TRBV12-4 and TRBJ1-1, with D perhaps TRBD1 (5 bases). V lost 7 bases, J lost 11 bases, and 17 bases lay in between. The CDR3 loop spans 12 amino acids.

The genes are TRBV28 and TRBJ2-7, with D perhaps matching TRBD2 (7 bases). V was shortened by 8 bases and J by 2 bases, with 19 bases between the two germline ends. This CDR3 is built from 15 residues. Germline CDR1 MDHEN, CDR2 SYDVKM. This CDR3 is CASWRARGATYEQYF. CDR3 in DNA: TGTGCCAGCTGGAGGGCCCGGGGGGCCACCTACGAGCAGTACTTC.

The rearrangement uses TRBV11-3 and TRBJ2-2; TRBD1 agrees at 9 bases. With V trimmed by 3 bases and J by 4 bases, 6 bases remained unmatched. Germline assignment: CDR1 SGHNT and CDR2 YENEEA. This CDR3 spans 16 amino acids. CDR3 loop: CASSFQGTGPTGELFF. The CDR3 bases are TGTGCCAGCAGCTTCCAAGGGACAGGGCCCACCGGGGAGCTGTTTTTT.

The V gene is TRBV24-1, the J gene TRBJ1-5; D perhaps matches TRBD1 (5 bases). Trimming took off 4 bases at V and 1 base at J, with 10 bases between the two ends. The length of the CDR3 is 15 residues. Germline V gene data show CDR1 as KGHDR and CDR2 as SFDVKD. The CDR3 coding sequence is TGTGCCACCAGTGAGCCAGGGTCAAGCAATCAGCCCCAGCATTTT. Its protein is CATSEPGSSNQPQHF.